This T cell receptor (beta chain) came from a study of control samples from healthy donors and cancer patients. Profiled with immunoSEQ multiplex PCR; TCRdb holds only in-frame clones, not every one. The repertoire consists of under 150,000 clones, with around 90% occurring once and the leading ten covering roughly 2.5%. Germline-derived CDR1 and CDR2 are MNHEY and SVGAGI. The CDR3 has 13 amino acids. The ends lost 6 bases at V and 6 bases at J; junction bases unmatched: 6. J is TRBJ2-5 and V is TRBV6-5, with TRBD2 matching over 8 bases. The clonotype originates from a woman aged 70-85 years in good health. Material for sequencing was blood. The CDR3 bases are TGTGCCAGCAGGGCGGGGGGTCGGCAGACCCAGTACTTC. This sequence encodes CASRAGGRQTQYF.